What follows are 21 T cell receptor beta chains derived from one specimen sequenced in a study of Tregs in tolerant kidney transplant recipients. The data were produced by immunoSEQ multiplex PCR, yet TCRdb's version contains in-frame clones alone and is incomplete. Reported are 31,000 or so clones; the ten largest clones contain roughly 14%. Sequencing used CD8+ T cells from blood, obtained before the transplant. The receptors derive from a human donor who received a combined kidney and bone marrow transplant.

Of note for this clone: The CDR3 goes on 3 residues after the read ends, and that part is filled in from the germline J gene. The V gene is TRBV5-6, the J gene TRBJ1-2, with 10 bases aligning to TRBD1. There are 14 residues in the CDR3. Germline loops: CDR1 SGHDT, CDR2 YYEEEE. CDR3 sequence reads: CASSTRQGAKGYTF. The CDR3 bases that were read are TGTGCCAGCAGCACCCGACAGGGGGCAAAGGGC.

In the case of this clone: The read is 3 residues too short to cover the CDR3 end, so that end is filled in from the germline J gene. This chain links TRBV30 with TRBJ2-5; 8 bases fit TRBD1. With 7 bases clipped from V and 1 base from J, the junction kept 8 bases outside the gene matches. CDR1 and CDR2 (germline): GTSNPN, SVGIG (reference sequence). CDR3 length: 14 amino acids. The CDR3 sequence is CASTGQGPQETQYF. Partial CDR3 DNA: TGTGCCTCCACTGGACAGGGTCCCCAAGAGACC.

The sequenced part of the CDR3 DNA is TGTGCCAGCAGCTTATCTGTAGAGACC. Protein product: CASSLSVET. The complete CDR3 protein is CASSLSVETQYF. This sequence joins TRBV7-9 and TRBJ2-5; no reliable D call. The CDR3 is cut off 3 residues early in the read; its end comes from the germline J gene. There are 12 residues in the CDR3. CDR1 and CDR2 (germline): SEHNR, FQNEAQ (reference sequence). Trimming pared 2 bases from V and 4 bases from J, leaving 5 bases between.

Details on this clone: The read is 3 residues too short to cover the CDR3 end, so that end is filled in from the germline J gene. The J gene is TRBJ2-1, the V gene TRBV18, with 10 bases identical to TRBD2. CDR3 length equals 17 residues. Germline CDR1 is KGHSH and CDR2 is LQKENI. V shed 3 bases, J shed 8 bases, and the junction held 13 bases outside the gene matches. The sequenced CDR3 bases are TGTGCCAGCTCACCCGAGGAACTAGCGGGATTTTTAGATGAG. The encoded protein is CASSPEELAGFLDE. The CDR3, in full, reads CASSPEELAGFLDEQFF.

A remark on this clone: The read ends 3 residues before the CDR3 terminus; that terminus is restored from the germline J gene. The chain combines TRBV5-1 with TRBJ2-3; perhaps TRBD2 as D (5 bases). The germline V and J ends were trimmed by 4 bases and 0 bases, with 12 bases remaining between them. The CDR3 has 15 amino acids. CDR1 and CDR2 from the germline V gene are SGHRS and YFSETQ. The CDR3 reads CASSIQRHSTDTQYF. The part of the CDR3 DNA that was read is TGCGCCAGCAGCATTCAGCGGCATAGCACAGATACG.

Judged by frequency, this clone is medium-sized. The CDR3 extends 3 residues past the end of the read, so its final part is completed from the germline J gene. The rearrangement joins TRBV5-1 to TRBJ2-7; either TRBD1 or TRBD2 may supply D (6 bases each). From germline, CDR1 is SGHRS and CDR2 YFSETQ. Trimming pared 7 bases from V and 4 bases from J, leaving 15 bases between. There are 13 residues in the CDR3. The sequenced CDR3 bases are TGCGCCAGCCGTATAGGAGGGGGATACGAG. Translated, it gives CASRIGGGYE. The whole CDR3 sequence reads CASRIGGGYEQYF.

Note on this clone: With the read ending 3 residues before the CDR3 end, the germline J gene is used to fill in that end. The chain employs TRBV12-3 or TRBV12-4 and TRBJ2-1; no definite D call. Trimming cost V 4 bases and J 5 bases, with 9 bases left between them. The CDR3 runs to 13 residues. CDR3 DNA (partial): TGTGCCAGCAGTTGGGCCTCTGACAATGAG. Protein: CASSWASDNE. The entire CDR3 protein is CASSWASDNEQFF.

Comments on this clone: The CDR3 goes on 3 residues after the read ends, and that part is filled in from the germline J gene. The chain joins TRBV7-8 to TRBJ2-7, with 10 positions matching TRBD2. Germline assignment: CDR1 SGHVS and CDR2 FQNEAQ. The junction had 9 bases not matched to a gene; V was cut back by 1 base and J by 6 bases. This CDR3 is 16 amino acids long. CDR3 residues: CASSLVSASGSLEQYF. CDR3 bases read: TGTGCCAGCAGCTTAGTAAGTGCTAGCGGGAGTCTCGAG. The whole variable domain, filled in from reference TRBV7-8 and TRBJ2-7, reads GAGVSQSPRYKVAKRGQDVALRCDPISGHVSLFWYQQALGQGPEFLTYFQNEAQLDKSGLPSDRFFAERPEGSVSTLKIQRTQQEDSAVYLCASSLVSASGSLEQYFGPGTRLTVT.

Details on this clone: The DNA ends 3 residues before the CDR3 does, and the rest of the CDR3 is filled in from the germline J gene. Other DNA sequences in this sample translate to the same CDR3. The rearrangement uses TRBV19 and TRBJ1-5, with 7 bases fitting TRBD1. Germline CDR1 and CDR2: LNHDA and SQIVND (reference sequence). V dropped 2 bases and J dropped 5; count of bases not matched to a gene: 3. The CDR3 is made up of 14 amino acids. CDR3 DNA, as far as it was read: TGTGCCAGTAGTATATGGACAGGAGATCAGCCC. This gives the protein CASSIWTGDQP. The full CDR3 protein is CASSIWTGDQPQHF.

On this clone itself: The read finishes 3 residues shy of the CDR3 end, and the germline J gene is used to complete it. This chain connects TRBV20-1 to TRBJ2-1, with TRBD2 identical over 13 bases. With 5 bases clipped from V and 4 bases from J, the junction kept 5 bases outside the gene matches. This CDR3 is built from 15 residues. Germline V gives CDR1 DFQATT, CDR2 SNEGSKA (reference sequence). This CDR3 is CSAAPGLAGYNEQFF. The CDR3 bases that were read are TGCAGTGCTGCCCCGGGACTAGCGGGATACAATGAG.

A note on this clone: The read ends 3 residues before the CDR3 terminus; that terminus is restored from the germline J gene. The chain uses TRBV7-8 and TRBJ2-7, with 9 bases matching TRBD1. The length of the CDR3 is 14 residues. Germline CDR1 SGHVS, CDR2 FQNEAQ. V lost 4 bases, J lost 5 bases, and 6 bases stayed unmatched. This CDR3 reads CASSSTGGIDEQYF. CDR3 DNA (partial): TGTGCCAGCAGCTCTACAGGGGGCATCGACGAG.

In the case of this clone: One junction end does not reproduce the germline sequence, and a read error may be involved. The read ends 3 residues before the CDR3 terminus; that terminus is restored from the germline J gene. The chain has TRBV4-2 and TRBJ2-7, with TRBD1 identical over 10 bases. From germline, CDR1 is LGHNA and CDR2 YNFKEQ. The CDR3 is 16 residues long. The CDR3 bases that were read are TGCGCCAGCAGCCCATCTGGGACAGGGGAGTCCTACGAG. This sequence encodes CASSPSGTGESYE. The full CDR3 is CASSPSGTGESYEQYF.

A remark on this clone: The CDR3 end is not reached by the read, which stops 3 residues before it; the germline J gene fills it in. The gene calls are TRBV7-9 and TRBJ2-5, with D uncertain. The CDR3 is 12 residues long. V was trimmed by 2 bases and J by 2 bases, leaving 3 bases between them. Germline values: CDR1 SEHNR, CDR2 FQNEAQ (reference sequence). The part of the CDR3 DNA that was read is TGTGCCAGCAGCTTATATCAAGAGACC. This sequence encodes CASSLYQET. The CDR3 reads in full as CASSLYQETQYF. The full variable domain, with the rest looked up from reference TRBV7-9 and TRBJ2-5, is DTGVSQNPRHKITKRGQNVTFRCDPISEHNRLYWYRQTLGQGPEFLTYFQNEAQLEKSRLLSDRFSAERPKGSFSTLEIQRTEQGDSAMYLCASSLYQETQYFGPGTRLLVL.

To note about this clone: The read ends 3 residues shy of where the CDR3 ends; the end is completed using the germline J gene. This chain joins TRBV19 and TRBJ2-1; D may be TRBD2 (5 bases). The CDR3 extends over 15 amino acids. From germline, CDR1 is LNHDA and CDR2 SQIVND (reference sequence). Trimming left V 1 base short and J 8 bases short, with 15 bases between. CDR3: CASSIGPGSSDEQFF. Partial CDR3 DNA: TGTGCCAGTAGTATAGGCCCGGGGTCCTCGGATGAG.

This clone is labeled medium-sized based on frequency. With the read ending 3 residues before the CDR3 end, the germline J gene is used to fill in that end. V usage is TRBV9 and J usage is TRBJ2-7, with 9 bases fitting TRBD1. Germline loops: CDR1 SGDLS, CDR2 YYNGEE. After removal of 3 bases from V and 4 bases from J, the junction contained 8 bases not matched to a gene. The CDR3 runs to 15 residues. Here the CDR3 reads CASSATGTGNYEQYF. Incomplete CDR3 DNA: TGTGCCAGCAGCGCCACCGGGACAGGGAATTACGAG.

Incomplete CDR3 DNA: TGTGCCTGGGAAAGGGGGACAATGTTGGGGTTGAACACTGAA. It yields the protein CAWERGTMLGLNTE. The entire CDR3 protein is CAWERGTMLGLNTEAFF. The rearrangement joins TRBV30 to TRBJ1-1, with D perhaps matching TRBD1 (6 bases). The CDR3 is cut off 3 residues early in the read; its end comes from the germline J gene. V was pared by 5 bases and J by 0 bases, with 22 bases between. The CDR3 is 17 residues long. CDR1 and CDR2 (germline): GTSNPN, SVGIG (reference sequence).

Details on this clone: Sequencing ends 3 residues short of the CDR3 end; the germline J gene provides the rest. The chain combines TRBV13 with TRBJ2-1; TRBD1 might be the D (6 bases). V lost 5 bases and J lost 0, with 23 bases in between. The CDR3 consists of 19 residues. The germline gives CDR1 PRHDT, CDR2 FYEKMQ (reference sequence). The sequenced part of the CDR3 DNA is TGTGCCAGCAGCCCCACGGGGACACTCCTAAATTACTCCTACAATGAG. This codes for CASSPTGTLLNYSYNE. The CDR3 in full is CASSPTGTLLNYSYNEQFF.

The DNA read from the CDR3 is TGCGCCAGCAGCTTACAGCGGGAGTCACCCCCGGACAATGAG. Its translation: CASSLQRESPPDNE. The CDR3 in full is CASSLQRESPPDNEQFF. This chain joins TRBV5-1 and TRBJ2-1, with TRBD2 identical over 8 bases. From the germline J gene comes the end of the CDR3, since the read stops 3 residues before it. This CDR3 spans 17 amino acids. Germline assignment: CDR1 SGHRS and CDR2 YFSETQ. The trim removed 2 bases at V and 5 bases at J, leaving 12 bases unmatched.

As concerns this clone: The read terminates 3 residues ahead of where the CDR3 ends, so the germline J gene completes it. The V call is TRBV2, the J call TRBJ2-1; 14 bases are shared with TRBD2. The V and J ends lost 8 bases and 6 bases, in that order; junction bases with no gene match: 9. The CDR3 loop spans 16 amino acids. Germline CDR1 reads SNHLY; CDR2 reads FYNNEI. The CDR3 bases that were read are TGTGCCAGCGAAGGGACTAGCGGGAGTGGGGTCAATGAG. It translates to CASEGTSGSGVNE. The full CDR3 reads CASEGTSGSGVNEQFF.

The part of the CDR3 DNA that was read is TGTGCCAGTAGTACCTCCGGGACAGGGAATGGC. Protein product: CASSTSGTGNG. The whole CDR3 sequence is CASSTSGTGNGYTF. The chain recombines TRBV19 with TRBJ1-2; 9 positions agree with TRBD1. The read ends 3 residues shy of where the CDR3 ends; the end is completed using the germline J gene. Germline-derived CDR1 and CDR2 are LNHDA and SQIVND (reference sequence). V trimming: 4 bases; J trimming: 6 bases; junction bases outside the gene matches: 6. CDR3 length equals 14 residues.

This clone is labeled medium-sized based on frequency. The read halts 3 residues ahead of the CDR3 end, with the missing end drawn from the germline J gene. The chain is built from TRBV29-1 and TRBJ2-3; unclear D gene. The CDR3 extends over 13 amino acids. Per germline, CDR1 SQVTM and CDR2 ANQGSEA. The V end lost 4 bases, the J end lost 2 bases, and 10 bases lay between the germline ends. The CDR3 spells CSVVSSLTDTQYF. CDR3 DNA, as far as it was read: TGCAGCGTTGTTTCTTCCCTCACAGATACG.